This TCR beta chain emerged from a study of T cells in Graves' hyperthyroidism and ophthalmopathy. Germline-derived CDR1 and CDR2 are SEHNR and FQNEAQ (reference sequence). There are 14 residues in the CDR3. V lost 5 bases and J lost 7; bases outside the gene matches: 5. Concerning this clonotype itself: Its antigen remains unidentified.

Patients showing uncontrolled infection, other autoimmune disease, pregnancy or lactation were ineligible. RNA transcripts served as the template for amplifying TCR beta CDR3 regions. An initial round of RT-PCR targeting the TCR CDR3 relied on the HTBI primer set. A single record per CDR3 protein comes from TCRdb applying MiXCR to the multiplex PCR reads. Altogether around 600,000 distinct CDR3 sequences are present, 45% being singletons, with the ten largest covering 7% to 7.5%. Notes on the study in general: Most clonotypes that expanded in the thyroid above 0.001 also showed up in blood.

The V call is TRBV7-9, the J call TRBJ2-5, with 12 positions matching TRBD1. Material: peripheral blood or thyroid tissue (not recorded which). The TCR comes from an adult man with Graves' disease, either hyperthyroidism or ophthalmopathy (not recorded which). The CDR3 coding sequence is TGTGCCAGCAGCCCCGGGACAGGGGGCGCGACCCAGTACTTC. The encoded protein is CASSPGTGGATQYF. Full variable domain (outside the CDR3, taken from reference TRBV7-9 and TRBJ2-5): DTGVSQNPRHKITKRGQNVTFRCDPISEHNRLYWYRQTLGQGPEFLTYFQNEAQLEKSRLLSDRFSAERPKGSFSTLEIQRTEQGDSAMYLCASSPGTGGATQYFGPGTRLLVL.